This TCR beta chain was recorded in a study of blood T cell repertoires in COVID-19. For the study at large: Samples of COVID-19 (acute and convalescent) were obtained from the United States, Italy and Spain.

The repertoire was sequenced with immunoSEQ multiplex PCR; TCRdb's copy has only in-frame clones and lacks some. The table lists roughly 110,000 clones, roughly 81% of them singletons. Sample: peripheral blood. This sequence was found in a man in his forties or fifties with acute or convalescent COVID-19.

CDR3 region: CASSLYRSGGNEQFF. In DNA, the CDR3 is TGTGCCAGCAGTTTATACCGCTCGGGGGGCAATGAGCAGTTCTTC. The chain combines TRBV28 with TRBJ2-1, with 7 bases aligning to TRBD2. The CDR3 has 15 residues. The germline CDR1 and CDR2 sequences are MDHEN and SYDVKM. V gave up 1 base and J gave up 6 bases; unmatched junction bases: 6.